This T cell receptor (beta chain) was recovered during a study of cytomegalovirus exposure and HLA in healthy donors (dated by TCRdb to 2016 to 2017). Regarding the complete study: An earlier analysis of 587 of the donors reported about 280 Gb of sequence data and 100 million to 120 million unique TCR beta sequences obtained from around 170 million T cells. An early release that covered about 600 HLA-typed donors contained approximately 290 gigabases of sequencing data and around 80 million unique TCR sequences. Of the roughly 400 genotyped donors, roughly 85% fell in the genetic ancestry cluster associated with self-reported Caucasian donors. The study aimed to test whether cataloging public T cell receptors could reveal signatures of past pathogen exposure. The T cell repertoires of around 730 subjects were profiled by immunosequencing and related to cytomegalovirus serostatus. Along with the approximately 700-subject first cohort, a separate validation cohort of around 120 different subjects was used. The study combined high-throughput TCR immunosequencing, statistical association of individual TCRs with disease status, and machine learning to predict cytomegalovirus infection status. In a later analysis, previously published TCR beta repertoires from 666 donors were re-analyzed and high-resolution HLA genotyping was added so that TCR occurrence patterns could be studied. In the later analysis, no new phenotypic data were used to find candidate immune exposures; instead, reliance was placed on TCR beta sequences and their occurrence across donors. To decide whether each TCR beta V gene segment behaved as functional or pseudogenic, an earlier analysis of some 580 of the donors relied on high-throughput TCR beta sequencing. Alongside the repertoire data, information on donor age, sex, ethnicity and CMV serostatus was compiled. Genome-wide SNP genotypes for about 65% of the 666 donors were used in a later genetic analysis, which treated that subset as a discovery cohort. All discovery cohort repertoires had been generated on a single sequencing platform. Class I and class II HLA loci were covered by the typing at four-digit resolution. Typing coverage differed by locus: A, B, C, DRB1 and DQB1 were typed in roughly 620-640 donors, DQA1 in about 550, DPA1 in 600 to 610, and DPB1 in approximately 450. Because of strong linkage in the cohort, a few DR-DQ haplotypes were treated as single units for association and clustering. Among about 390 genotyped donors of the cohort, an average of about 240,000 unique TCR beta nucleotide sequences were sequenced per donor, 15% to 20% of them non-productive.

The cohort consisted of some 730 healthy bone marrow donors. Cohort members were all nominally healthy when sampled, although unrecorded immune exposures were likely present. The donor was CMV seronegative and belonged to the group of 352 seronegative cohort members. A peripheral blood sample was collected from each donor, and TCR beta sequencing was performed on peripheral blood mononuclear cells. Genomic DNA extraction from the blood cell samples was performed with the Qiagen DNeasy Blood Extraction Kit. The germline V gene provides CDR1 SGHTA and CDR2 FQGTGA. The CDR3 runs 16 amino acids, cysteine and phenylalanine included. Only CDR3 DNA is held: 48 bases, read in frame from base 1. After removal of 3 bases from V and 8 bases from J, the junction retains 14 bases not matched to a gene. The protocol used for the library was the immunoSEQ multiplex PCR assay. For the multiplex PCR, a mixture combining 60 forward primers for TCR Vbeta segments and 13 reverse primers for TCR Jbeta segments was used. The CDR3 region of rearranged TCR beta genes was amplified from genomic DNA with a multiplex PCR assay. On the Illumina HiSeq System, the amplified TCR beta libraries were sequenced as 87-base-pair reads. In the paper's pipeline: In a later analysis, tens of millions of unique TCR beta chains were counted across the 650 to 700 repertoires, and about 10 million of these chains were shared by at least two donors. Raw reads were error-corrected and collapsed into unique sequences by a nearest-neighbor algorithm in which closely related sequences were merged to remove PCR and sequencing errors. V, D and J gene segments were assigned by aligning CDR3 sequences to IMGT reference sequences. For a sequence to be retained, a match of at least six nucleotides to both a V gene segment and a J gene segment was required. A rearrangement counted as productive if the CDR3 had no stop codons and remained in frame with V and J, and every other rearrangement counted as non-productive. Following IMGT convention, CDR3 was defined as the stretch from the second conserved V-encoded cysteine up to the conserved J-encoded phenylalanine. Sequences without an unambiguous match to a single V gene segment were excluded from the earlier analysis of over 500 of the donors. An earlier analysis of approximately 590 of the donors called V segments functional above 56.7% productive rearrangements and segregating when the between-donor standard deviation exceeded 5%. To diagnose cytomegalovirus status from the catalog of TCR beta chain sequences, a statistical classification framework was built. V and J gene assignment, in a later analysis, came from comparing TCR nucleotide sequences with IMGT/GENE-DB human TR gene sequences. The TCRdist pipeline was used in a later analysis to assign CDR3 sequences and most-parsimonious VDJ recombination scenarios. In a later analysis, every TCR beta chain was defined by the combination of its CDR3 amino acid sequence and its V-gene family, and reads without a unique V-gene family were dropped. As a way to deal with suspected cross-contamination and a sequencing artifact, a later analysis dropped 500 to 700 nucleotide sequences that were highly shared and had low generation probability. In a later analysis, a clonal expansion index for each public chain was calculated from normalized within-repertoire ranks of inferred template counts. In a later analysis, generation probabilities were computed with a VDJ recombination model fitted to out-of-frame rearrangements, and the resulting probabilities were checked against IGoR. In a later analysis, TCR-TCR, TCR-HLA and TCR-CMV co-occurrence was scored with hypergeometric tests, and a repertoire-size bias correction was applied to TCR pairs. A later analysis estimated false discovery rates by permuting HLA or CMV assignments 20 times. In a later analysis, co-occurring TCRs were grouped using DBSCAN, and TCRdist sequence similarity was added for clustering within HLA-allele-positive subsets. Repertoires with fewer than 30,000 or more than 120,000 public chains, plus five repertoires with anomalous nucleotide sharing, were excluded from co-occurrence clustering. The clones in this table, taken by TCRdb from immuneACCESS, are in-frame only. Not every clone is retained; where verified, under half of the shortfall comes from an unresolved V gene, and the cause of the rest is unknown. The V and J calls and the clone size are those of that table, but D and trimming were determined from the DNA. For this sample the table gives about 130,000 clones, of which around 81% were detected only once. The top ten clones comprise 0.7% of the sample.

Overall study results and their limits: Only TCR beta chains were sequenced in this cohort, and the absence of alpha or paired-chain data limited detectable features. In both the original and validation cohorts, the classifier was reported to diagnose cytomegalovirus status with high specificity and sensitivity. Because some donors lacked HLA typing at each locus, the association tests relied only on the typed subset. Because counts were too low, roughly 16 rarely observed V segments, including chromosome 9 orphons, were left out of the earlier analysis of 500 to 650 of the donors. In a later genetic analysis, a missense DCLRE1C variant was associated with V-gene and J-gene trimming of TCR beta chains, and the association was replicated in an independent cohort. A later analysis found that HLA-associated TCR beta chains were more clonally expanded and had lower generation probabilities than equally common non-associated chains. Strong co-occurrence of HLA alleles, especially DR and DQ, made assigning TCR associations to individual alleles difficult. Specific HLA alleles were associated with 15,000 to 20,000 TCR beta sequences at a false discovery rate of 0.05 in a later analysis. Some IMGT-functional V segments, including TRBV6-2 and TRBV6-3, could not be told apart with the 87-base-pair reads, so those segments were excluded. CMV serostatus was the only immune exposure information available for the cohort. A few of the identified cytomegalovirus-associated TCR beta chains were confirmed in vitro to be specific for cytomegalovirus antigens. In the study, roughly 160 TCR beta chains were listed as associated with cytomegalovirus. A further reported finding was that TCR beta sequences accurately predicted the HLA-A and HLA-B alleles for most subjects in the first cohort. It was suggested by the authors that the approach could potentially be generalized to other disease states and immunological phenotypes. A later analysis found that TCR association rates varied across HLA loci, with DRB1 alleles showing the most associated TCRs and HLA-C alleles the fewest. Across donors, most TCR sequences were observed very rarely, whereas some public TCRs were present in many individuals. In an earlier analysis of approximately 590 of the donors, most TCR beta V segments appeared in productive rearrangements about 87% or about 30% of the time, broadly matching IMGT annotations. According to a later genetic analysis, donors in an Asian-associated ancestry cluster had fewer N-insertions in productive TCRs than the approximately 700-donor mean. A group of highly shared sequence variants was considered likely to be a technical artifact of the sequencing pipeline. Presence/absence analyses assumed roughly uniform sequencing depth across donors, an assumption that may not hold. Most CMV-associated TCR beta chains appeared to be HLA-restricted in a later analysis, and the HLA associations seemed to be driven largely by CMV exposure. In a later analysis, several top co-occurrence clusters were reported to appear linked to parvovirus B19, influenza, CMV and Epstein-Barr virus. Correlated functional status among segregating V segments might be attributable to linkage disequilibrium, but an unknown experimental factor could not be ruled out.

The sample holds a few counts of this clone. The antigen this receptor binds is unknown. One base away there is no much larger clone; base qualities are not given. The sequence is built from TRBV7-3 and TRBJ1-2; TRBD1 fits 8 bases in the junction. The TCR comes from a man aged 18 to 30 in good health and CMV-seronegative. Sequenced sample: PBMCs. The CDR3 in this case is CASSFIPADRDKGYTF. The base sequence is TGTGCCAGCAGCTTTATACCGGCGGACAGGGACAAGGGCTACACCTTC.